The 13 T cell receptor beta chains below come from one sample, sequenced in a study of blood T cell repertoires in COVID-19. Sequencing was performed with immunoSEQ multiplex PCR; in TCRdb, only in-frame clones are kept and a portion is missing. The sample carries 35,000 to 45,000 clones, about nine tenths recorded once. Sequencing used peripheral blood. The source is a human donor in a cohort sampled during active COVID-19.

This sequence joins TRBV12-3 or TRBV12-4 and TRBJ2-7; TRBD1 might be the D (5 bases). This CDR3 region has 13 residues. V lost 3 bases and J lost 2, with 8 bases in between. Here the CDR3 reads CASSFKGTYEQYF. In nucleotides, the CDR3 is TGTGCCAGCAGTTTTAAGGGGACCTACGAGCAGTACTTC.

The CDR3 sequence is CASSEGRGITEAFF. CDR3 nucleotide sequence: TGCGCCAGCAGTGAAGGGCGGGGGATCACTGAAGCTTTCTTT. The chain recombines TRBV10-2 with TRBJ1-1, with D maybe TRBD1 (5 bases). Germline V CDR1 and CDR2: WSHSY, SAAADI. The ends were cut back, 3 bases at V and 4 bases at J, with 12 bases in the middle. This CDR3 comprises 14 residues.

This chain joins TRBV7-6 and TRBJ2-3; D is unclear. The CDR3 sequence is 15 residues long. Per the germline V gene, CDR1 is SGHVS and CDR2 is FNYEAQ. The V gene lost 5 bases and the J gene lost 0 bases, with 12 bases spanning the gap. The CDR3 protein is CASSPHQYSTDTQYF. Here the CDR3 DNA reads TGTGCCAGCAGCCCACATCAATACAGCACAGATACGCAGTATTTT.

The rearrangement links TRBV11-2 to TRBJ1-1; D is perhaps TRBD1 (5 bases). This CDR3 is built from 15 residues. The V end was cut by 1 base, the J end by 6 bases, with 15 bases between. Germline CDR1 and CDR2: SGHAT and FQNNGV. CDR3: CASSLGRGITAEAFF. The DNA of the CDR3 is TGTGCCAGCAGCTTAGGTCGGGGGATTACGGCTGAAGCTTTCTTT. The variable domain in full, completed from reference TRBV11-2 and TRBJ1-1, reads EAGVAQSPRYKIIEKRQSVAFWCNPISGHATLYWYQQILGQGPKLLIQFQNNGVVDDSQLPKDRFSAERLKGVDSTLKIQPAKLEDSAVYLCASSLGRGITAEAFFGQGTRLTVV.

The chain joins TRBV27 to TRBJ1-4, with D possibly being TRBD1 (6 bases). This CDR3 spans 15 amino acids. Trimming took 6 bases from V and 8 from J, leaving 19 bases between them. Germline CDR1 MNHEY, CDR2 SMNVEV (reference sequence). The CDR3 nucleotides read TGTGCCAGCAGGCCCGCCGGGACAATCGGGGAAAAACTGTTTTTT. Translating it yields CASRPAGTIGEKLFF.

The genes are TRBV27 and TRBJ1-5, with D possibly matching TRBD1 (6 bases). With 3 bases removed from V and 3 bases from J, the gap between germline ends came to 12 bases. The CDR3 is made up of 15 amino acids. Looked up from germline, CDR1 is MNHEY and CDR2 is SMNVEV (reference sequence). The CDR3 spells CASSLGGGHNQPQHF. The CDR3 coding sequence is TGTGCCAGCAGTTTGGGCGGGGGCCACAATCAGCCCCAGCATTTT.

This chain uses TRBV7-9 with TRBJ1-4; D not resolved. CDR3 size: 14 residues. Trimming cost V 4 bases and J 0 bases, with 6 bases left between them. Germline CDR1 reads SEHNR; CDR2 reads FQNEAQ (reference sequence). CDR3 DNA sequence: TGTGCCAGCAGCTCGTTTTCAACTAATGAAAAACTGTTTTTT. It yields the protein CASSSFSTNEKLFF.

This clone has more than one count but fewer than ten. The chain joins TRBV2 to TRBJ2-7; TRBD1 aligns across 11 bases. Trimming at V came to 0 bases and at J to 11 bases, leaving 12 bases not matched to a gene. Germline-derived CDR1 and CDR2 are SNHLY and FYNNEI. The CDR3 is 16 amino acids. The chain's CDR3 is CASSEAGQGVLFDKYF. The CDR3, as DNA: TGTGCCAGCAGTGAAGCGGGACAGGGGGTCCTCTTCGATAAGTACTTC.

The chain combines TRBV11-2 with TRBJ1-2, with D perhaps TRBD1 (5 bases). Deletions cut 5 bases from V and 3 bases from J, with 19 bases between. Germline V gene sequence: CDR1 SGHAT, CDR2 FQNNGV. The CDR3 is made up of 16 amino acids. The CDR3 is CASSLRGGRDDYGYTF. The CDR3 DNA reads as TGTGCCAGCAGCCTTCGGGGGGGAAGGGACGACTATGGCTACACCTTC.

The CDR3: CASRQGIREQYF. CDR3 DNA: TGTGCCAGCAGGCAGGGGATCCGCGAGCAGTACTTC. This sequence joins TRBV5-6 and TRBJ2-7; maybe TRBD1 (6 bases). Germline V lookup: CDR1 SGHDT, CDR2 YYEEEE. Between the trimmed V and J ends, which lost 5 bases and 6 bases, there was a span of 12 bases. CDR3 length: 12 amino acids.

CDR3 nucleotides: TGTGCCAGCAGACACAGGGACGACTATGGCTACACCTTC. Translated: CASRHRDDYGYTF. V is TRBV12-3 or TRBV12-4 and J is TRBJ1-2; D perhaps matches TRBD1 (6 bases). Trimming took off 6 bases at V and 3 bases at J, with 11 bases between the two ends. The CDR3 has 13 amino acids.

The J gene is TRBJ1-2, the V gene TRBV7-9; D remains ambiguous. The CDR3 length is 16 residues. V was shortened by 6 bases and J by 5 bases, with 22 bases between the two germline ends. Germline CDR1 SEHNR, CDR2 FQNEAQ (reference sequence). The CDR3: CASSPEVDTEWYGYTF. CDR3 coding DNA: TGTGCCAGCAGTCCCGAAGTCGACACTGAGTGGTATGGCTACACCTTC.

The table lists this clone with a few counts. The chain links TRBV9 to TRBJ1-5; D remains ambiguous. CDR1 SGDLS and CDR2 YYNGEE come from the germline V gene. The CDR3 runs to 13 residues. The V and J ends lost 0 bases and 5 bases respectively, with 6 bases between them. CDR3 bases: TGTGCCAGCAGCGTAGGAGTAGATCAGCCCCAGCATTTT. Amino acid sequence: CASSVGVDQPQHF.